This T cell receptor (beta chain) was retrieved from a study of blood T cells in healthy people across ages. Germline values: CDR1 KGHSH, CDR2 LQKENI. The CDR3 length is 15 residues. Peripheral blood from each donor was collected in a volume of 9.5 to 10 milliliters. The second PCR ran roughly 6 to 11 cycles with a sample-barcoded 5' primer and J-beta primers. In TCRdb, the 5' RACE reads were re-called with MiXCR into one record per CDR3 protein. The sample shows 710,000 or so distinct CDR3 sequences, less than 40% of them seen only once. Notes on this clonotype: The junction and the germline gene differ at one end; a read error may be behind it.

The source is a woman of 80 years or more in good health. The chain joins TRBV18 to TRBJ1-2, with TRBD1 identical over 7 bases. Sequencing input: blood. The CDR3 here is CASSPSAGGDYDYTF. In DNA form, the CDR3 reads TGTGCCAGCTCACCATCGGCAGGGGGGGACTATGACTACACCTTC.